These 29 T cell receptor beta chains came from one sample sequenced in a study of blood T cell repertoires in COVID-19. The assay was immunoSEQ multiplex PCR, and TCRdb's table has in-frame clones only and misses some. The table has hundreds of thousands of clones, 90% seen once. Input material: peripheral blood. The receptors come from a woman aged 18-29 years with acute or convalescent COVID-19.

The rearrangement links TRBV9 to TRBJ2-4; TRBD2 is a possible D gene (6 bases). V was cut by 0 bases and J by 4 bases, with 8 bases left in between. This CDR3 region has 14 residues. The germline gives CDR1 SGDLS, CDR2 YYNGEE. The CDR3 DNA follows: TGTGCCAGCAGCGTAGGCGGGGCGAAAAACATTCAGTACTTC. The encoded protein is CASSVGGAKNIQYF.

CDR3 sequence reads: CASSLDRVGQFF. Written as DNA, the CDR3 is TGTGCCAGTAGCCTCGACAGGGTTGGGCAGTTCTTC. The genes are TRBV19 and TRBJ2-1, with 7 bases fitting TRBD1. The germline V gene has CDR1 LNHDA and CDR2 SQIVND (reference sequence). This CDR3 spans 12 amino acids. J was trimmed by 12 bases and V by 6 bases; bases with no gene match: 8.

The chain employs TRBV27 and TRBJ2-3; 7 nucleotides agree with TRBD1. This CDR3 has 16 residues. V lost 4 bases, J lost 0 bases, and 7 bases stayed unmatched. Germline V gene sequence: CDR1 MNHEY, CDR2 SMNVEV (reference sequence). CDR3 sequence: CASSWTGAASTDTQYF. The CDR3 nucleotides are TGTGCCAGCAGTTGGACAGGAGCAGCTAGCACAGATACGCAGTATTTT.

This chain connects TRBV11-2 to TRBJ1-6; no clear D. Trimming left V 2 bases short and J 10 bases short, with 9 bases between. There are 13 residues in the CDR3. From germline, CDR1 is SGHAT and CDR2 FQNNGV. The CDR3 DNA sequence: TGTGCCAGCAGCTTAACTACTAGGTCACCCCTCCACTTT. Translation: CASSLTTRSPLHF.

The chain combines TRBV11-2 with TRBJ2-2, with no clear D. The germline CDR1 and CDR2 sequences are SGHAT and FQNNGV. The CDR3 is made up of 12 amino acids. The germline V and J ends were trimmed by 4 bases and 7 bases, with 7 bases remaining between them. The CDR3 loop reads CASSSNYGELFF. The CDR3 DNA reads as TGTGCCAGCAGCTCTAACTACGGGGAGCTGTTTTTT.

This chain uses TRBV19 with TRBJ1-3, with D perhaps TRBD1 (5 bases). In germline, CDR1 is LNHDA, CDR2 SQIVND (reference sequence). Trimming cost V 7 bases and J 4 bases, with 14 bases left between them. The CDR3 loop spans 14 amino acids. The CDR3 spells CASMFSREGNTIYF. The CDR3, as DNA: TGTGCCAGTATGTTCTCCAGGGAAGGAAACACCATATATTTT.

The chain combines TRBV19 with TRBJ2-1, with 11 bases identical to TRBD2. V lost 1 base and J lost 7; bases outside the gene matches: 6. Germline lookup yields CDR1 LNHDA and CDR2 SQIVND (reference sequence). This CDR3 region has 16 residues. The CDR3 here is CASSIALAGGRNEQFF. For the CDR3, the DNA is TGTGCCAGTAGTATAGCCCTAGCGGGGGGCCGGAATGAGCAGTTCTTC.

This clone was seen just once. This chain connects TRBV5-1 to TRBJ1-1; no clear D gene. This CDR3 is 11 amino acids long. In germline, CDR1 is SGHRS, CDR2 YFSETQ. The V gene lost 0 bases and the J gene lost 7 bases, with 4 bases spanning the gap. DNA of the CDR3: TGCGCCAGCAGCTTGGGCAGTGAAGCTTTCTTT. This encodes CASSLGSEAFF.

V is TRBV19 and J is TRBJ2-1; 9 nucleotides align to TRBD1. The CDR3 is 15 residues long. V gave up 5 bases and J gave up 6 bases; unmatched junction bases: 8. Germline V gene lookup returns CDR1 LNHDA and CDR2 SQIVND (reference sequence). DNA of the CDR3: TGTGCCAGTAGTCGTAGGGGGACAGGGCTCAATGAGCAGTTCTTC. Its protein is CASSRRGTGLNEQFF. Full variable domain (remainder filled in from reference TRBV19 and TRBJ2-1): DGGITQSPKYLFRKEGQNVTLSCEQNLNHDAMYWYRQDPGQGLRLIYYSQIVNDFQKGDIAEGYSVSREKKESFPLTVTSAQKNPTAFYLCASSRRGTGLNEQFFGPGTRLTVL.

The V and J genes are TRBV3-1 (or the pseudogene TRBV3-2) and TRBJ1-5; D is unresolved. V was clipped by 6 bases and J by 2 bases, with 17 bases between them. The CDR3 loop spans 16 amino acids. Germline assignment: CDR1 LGHDT and CDR2 YNNKEL (reference sequence). The DNA for the CDR3 is TGTGCCAGCAGTCTCTTAGGGTCGCGGGGCAATCAGCCCCAGCATTTT. This encodes CASSLLGSRGNQPQHF.

This clone was detected a few times. This rearrangement joins TRBV5-4 to TRBJ1-6; a possible D gene is TRBD1 (5 bases). CDR3 length: 12 amino acids. Trimming took off 4 bases at V and 9 bases at J, with 8 bases between the two ends. Germline V gene data show CDR1 as SGHNT and CDR2 as YYREEE (reference sequence). CDR3 loop: CASSVRGSPLHF. The DNA for the CDR3 is TGTGCCAGCAGCGTAAGGGGTTCACCCCTCCACTTT.

The V gene is TRBV27, the J gene TRBJ2-7; weak D call: TRBD2 (6 bases). This CDR3 region has 15 residues. Germline loops: CDR1 MNHEY, CDR2 SMNVEV (reference sequence). V lost 1 base, J lost 2 bases, and 12 bases lay in between. Here the CDR3 DNA reads TGTGCCAGCAGTTTATTTCCGGGGGAAGCCTACGAGCAGTACTTC. Its translation: CASSLFPGEAYEQYF.

CDR3 in amino acids: CASSLVGVGRETQYF. The CDR3 nucleotides are TGTGCCAGCAGCTTGGTCGGGGTCGGTCGGGAGACCCAGTACTTC. The V gene is TRBV5-6, the J gene TRBJ2-5; D is possibly TRBD2 (5 bases). V dropped 0 bases and J dropped 5 bases, with 14 bases sitting between them. This CDR3 region has 15 residues. In germline, CDR1 is SGHDT, CDR2 YYEEEE.

This rearrangement joins TRBV30 to TRBJ1-2; 9 bases are a match to TRBD1. V lost 6 bases and J lost 4; bases outside the gene matches: 9. This CDR3 comprises 14 residues. Germline V gives CDR1 GTSNPN, CDR2 SVGIG (reference sequence). The CDR3 sequence: CACPPGGQGYGYTF. The DNA for the CDR3 is TGTGCCTGCCCCCCCGGGGGACAGGGCTATGGCTACACCTTC.

The chain uses TRBV15 and TRBJ1-2; TRBD1 matches 7 bases. Trimming removed 6 bases from V and 4 bases from J; junction bases left unmatched: 14. This CDR3 has 16 amino acids. Germline loops: CDR1 LNHNV, CDR2 YYDKDF (reference sequence). The CDR3 region has the DNA TGTGCCACCAGGCGGACAGGTGCTATCTTCTTCTATGGCTACACCTTC. Protein: CATRRTGAIFFYGYTF.

The rearrangement links TRBV6-1 to TRBJ1-1; a weak D match, TRBD1 (5 bases). CDR1 MNHNS and CDR2 SASEGT come from the germline V gene. There are 14 residues in the CDR3. The germline V and J ends were trimmed by 2 bases and 3 bases, with 10 bases remaining between them. The DNA for the CDR3 is TGTGCCAGCAGTGAACTAGGGGTTCACACTGAAGCTTTCTTT. This sequence encodes CASSELGVHTEAFF.

This clone appeared a single time. The chain uses TRBV5-4 and TRBJ1-2, with 7 nucleotides matching TRBD1. V dropped 4 bases and J dropped 4; count of bases not matched to a gene: 10. The germline gives CDR1 SGHNT, CDR2 YYREEE (reference sequence). This CDR3 has 15 residues. CDR3 sequence: CASSHREGGGYGYTF. Here the CDR3 DNA reads TGTGCCAGCAGCCACAGGGAAGGGGGCGGCTATGGCTACACCTTC.

The rearrangement links TRBV9 to TRBJ1-3, with D tentatively TRBD1 (6 bases). This CDR3 is built from 15 residues. Germline lookup yields CDR1 SGDLS and CDR2 YYNGEE. With 4 bases removed from V and 0 bases from J, the gap between germline ends came to 11 bases. The CDR3 is CASSPRTASGNTIYF. Written as DNA, the CDR3 is TGTGCCAGCAGCCCTCGGACAGCCTCTGGAAACACCATATATTTT.

The rearrangement uses TRBV19 and TRBJ2-3; 9 nucleotides align to TRBD1. The CDR3 has 16 amino acids. Germline loops: CDR1 LNHDA, CDR2 SQIVND (reference sequence). Germline trimming cut 5 bases from V and 4 bases from J; bases unmatched to any gene: 10. The chain's CDR3 is CASSLPGQGFADTQYF. CDR3 DNA: TGTGCCAGTAGTTTACCGGGACAGGGCTTTGCAGATACGCAGTATTTT.

This chain connects TRBV6-5 to TRBJ2-3; 7 bases line up with TRBD1. V trimming: 1 base; J trimming: 4 bases; junction bases outside the gene matches: 5. CDR1 is MNHEY and CDR2 is SVGAGI in the germline V gene. The CDR3 is 15 amino acids. The CDR3 region has the DNA TGTGCCAGCAGTTACTGGAACAGGGGACCAGATACGCAGTATTTT. This sequence encodes CASSYWNRGPDTQYF.

The chain couples TRBV27 to TRBJ1-2; the D gene is possibly TRBD1 (6 bases). V was shortened by 5 bases and J by 7 bases, with 20 bases between the two germline ends. This CDR3 is 15 amino acids long. Germline V gives CDR1 MNHEY, CDR2 SMNVEV (reference sequence). CDR3 nucleotide sequence: TGTGCCAGCAGTCGTACCGGGACATTCCATGTTGGCTACACCTTC. Amino acid sequence: CASSRTGTFHVGYTF.

The rearrangement links TRBV7-2 to TRBJ2-7; the match to TRBD1 covers 9 bases. V was pared by 3 bases and J by 1 base, with 4 bases of the junction left unmatched. Germline lookup yields CDR1 SGHTA and CDR2 FQGNSA. The CDR3 is made up of 15 amino acids. This CDR3 is CASSFRTGESYEQYF. In nucleotides, the CDR3 is TGTGCCAGCAGCTTTAGGACAGGGGAGTCCTACGAGCAGTACTTC. The whole variable domain, filled in from reference TRBV7-2 and TRBJ2-7, reads GAGVSQSPSNKVTEKGKDVELRCDPISGHTALYWYRQSLGQGLEFLIYFQGNSAPDKSGLPSDRFSAERTGGSVSTLTIQRTQQEDSAVYLCASSFRTGESYEQYFGPGTRLTVT.

The rearrangement joins TRBV4-2 to TRBJ2-1, with no clear D. V was pared by 1 base and J by 9 bases, with 10 bases between. The CDR3 covers 13 residues. Germline lookup yields CDR1 LGHNA and CDR2 YNFKEQ. The chain's CDR3 is CASSQGESGEQFF. The CDR3 DNA reads TGTGCCAGCAGCCAAGGAGAGAGTGGTGAGCAGTTCTTC.

V is TRBV6-2 or TRBV6-3 and J is TRBJ1-3; D not resolved. CDR3 length: 17 residues. Trimming removed 0 bases from V and 1 base from J, with 13 bases in between. Germline V gene lookup returns CDR1 MNHEY and CDR2 SVGEGT. CDR3 protein: CASSYSIPRLSGNTIYF. The CDR3 DNA follows: TGTGCCAGCAGTTACTCGATACCCAGACTTTCTGGAAACACCATATATTTT.

The chain has TRBV6-2 or TRBV6-3 and TRBJ1-2, with TRBD1 matching 8 bases. Losses at the gene ends were 5 bases for V and 5 bases for J; bases not matched to a gene: 4. The CDR3 consists of 13 residues. CDR1 and CDR2 (germline): MNHEY, SVGEGT. The CDR3 nucleotides read TGTGCCAGCAGTGGACAGGGCCCATATGGCTACACCTTC. Protein sequence: CASSGQGPYGYTF.

The rearrangement joins TRBV5-1 to TRBJ1-1, with D unclear. The V gene lost 6 bases and the J gene lost 1 base, with 7 bases spanning the gap. Germline V lookup: CDR1 SGHRS, CDR2 YFSETQ. The CDR3 contains 12 residues. Here the CDR3 DNA reads TGCGCCAGCAAGGGAGCGAACACTGAAGCTTTCTTT. It encodes CASKGANTEAFF. The whole variable domain, remainder taken from reference TRBV5-1 and TRBJ1-1, is KAGVTQTPRYLIKTRGQQVTLSCSPISGHRSVSWYQQTPGQGLQFLFEYFSETQRNKGNFPGRFSGRQFSNSRSEMNVSTLELGDSALYLCASKGANTEAFFGQGTRLTVV.

The rearrangement links TRBV4-3 to TRBJ2-3; 11 bases line up with TRBD2. In germline, CDR1 is LGHNA, CDR2 YSLEER. The CDR3 is made up of 17 amino acids. Trimming took 1 base from V and 4 from J; bases not matched to a gene: 7. The CDR3 DNA follows: TGCGCCAGCAGCCAAGCGAGGGTAGCGGGGGGGTCAGATACGCAGTATTTT. This sequence encodes CASSQARVAGGSDTQYF.

This chain joins TRBV6-1 and TRBJ2-1; 12 nucleotides line up with TRBD2. CDR3 size: 16 residues. CDR1 MNHNS and CDR2 SASEGT come from the germline V gene. V shed 4 bases and J 8 bases; nucleotides not matched to a gene: 9. The CDR3 DNA is TGTGCCAGCAGTGGAGGGCTAGCGGGGGGGCAGGATGAGCAGTTCTTC. This encodes CASSGGLAGGQDEQFF.

The CDR3 loop reads CSASATGPLSNQPQHF. The CDR3 region has the DNA TGCAGTGCTAGTGCGACAGGGCCATTGAGCAATCAGCCCCAGCATTTT. V is TRBV20-1 and J is TRBJ1-5; 7 positions agree with TRBD1. The CDR3 loop spans 16 amino acids. Germline V lookup: CDR1 DFQATT, CDR2 SNEGSKA (reference sequence). J lost 1 base, V lost 3 bases, and 9 bases had no gene match.